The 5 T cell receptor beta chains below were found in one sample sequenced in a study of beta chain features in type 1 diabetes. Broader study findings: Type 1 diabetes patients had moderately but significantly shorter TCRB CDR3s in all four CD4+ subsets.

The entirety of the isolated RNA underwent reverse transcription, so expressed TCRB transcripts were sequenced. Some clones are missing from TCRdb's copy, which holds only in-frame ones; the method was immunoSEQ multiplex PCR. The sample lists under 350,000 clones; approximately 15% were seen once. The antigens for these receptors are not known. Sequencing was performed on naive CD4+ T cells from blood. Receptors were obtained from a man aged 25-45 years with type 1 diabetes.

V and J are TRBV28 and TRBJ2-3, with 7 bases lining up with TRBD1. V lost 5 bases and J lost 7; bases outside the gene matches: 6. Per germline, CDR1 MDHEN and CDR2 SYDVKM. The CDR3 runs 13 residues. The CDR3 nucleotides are TGTGCCAGCAGTAAGGGGGCGTATTATACGCAGTATTTT. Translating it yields CASSKGAYYTQYF.

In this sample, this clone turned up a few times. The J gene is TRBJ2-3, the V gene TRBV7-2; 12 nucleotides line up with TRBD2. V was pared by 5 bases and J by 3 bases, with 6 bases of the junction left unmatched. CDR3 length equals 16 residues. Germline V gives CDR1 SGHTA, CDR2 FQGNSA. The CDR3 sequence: CASSLRLAGVTDTQYF. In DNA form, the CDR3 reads TGTGCCAGCAGCCTACGACTAGCGGGAGTGACAGATACGCAGTATTTT.

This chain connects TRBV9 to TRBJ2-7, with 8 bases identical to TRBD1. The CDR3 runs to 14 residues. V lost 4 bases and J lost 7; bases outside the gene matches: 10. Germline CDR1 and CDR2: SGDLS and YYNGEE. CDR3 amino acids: CASSPQGASYEQYF. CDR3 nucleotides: TGTGCCAGCAGCCCCCAGGGGGCTTCGTATGAGCAGTACTTC.

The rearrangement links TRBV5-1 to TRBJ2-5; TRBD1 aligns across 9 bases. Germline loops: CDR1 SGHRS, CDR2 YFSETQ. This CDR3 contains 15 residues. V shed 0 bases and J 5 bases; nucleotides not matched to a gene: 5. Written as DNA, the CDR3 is TGCGCCAGCAGCTTGGGGGGACAGGGCGGGGAGACCCAGTACTTC. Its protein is CASSLGGQGGETQYF.

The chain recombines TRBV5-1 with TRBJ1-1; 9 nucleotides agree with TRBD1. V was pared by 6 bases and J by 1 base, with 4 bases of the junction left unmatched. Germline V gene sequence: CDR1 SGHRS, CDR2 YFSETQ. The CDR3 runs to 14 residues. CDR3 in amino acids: CASTTTGGNTEAFF. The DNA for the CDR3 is TGCGCCAGCACCACGACAGGGGGGAACACTGAAGCTTTCTTT.